The 25 T cell receptor beta chains in this list originate from one sample, sequenced in a study of cytomegalovirus exposure and HLA in healthy donors. PCR was performed using 60 Vbeta and 13 Jbeta primers. Profiling relied on immunoSEQ multiplex PCR, and the TCRdb table lists in-frame clones only, not all of them. The table shows 97,000 or so clones, with 70% to 80% occurring only once. Sample: PBMCs. The receptors were gathered from a male donor in good health and CMV-seropositive.

This clone showed up just once. This sequence joins TRBV9 and TRBJ2-5; 11 nucleotides match TRBD1. Looked up from germline, CDR1 is SGDLS and CDR2 is YYNGEE. The CDR3 is 17 residues long. Trimming at V came to 0 bases and at J to 5 bases, leaving 9 bases not matched to a gene. The CDR3 protein is CASSVARDRGGSETQYF. In DNA, the CDR3 is TGTGCCAGCAGCGTAGCCCGGGACAGGGGGGGATCGGAGACCCAGTACTTC.

The chain links TRBV5-5 to TRBJ2-3; 7 positions agree with TRBD2. The CDR3 is made up of 15 amino acids. Germline trimming cut 8 bases from V and 0 bases from J; bases unmatched to any gene: 9. Looked up from germline, CDR1 is SGHKS and CDR2 is YYEKEE (reference sequence). The CDR3 here is CASFQLAYSTDTQYF. The CDR3 DNA reads TGTGCCAGTTTCCAACTAGCGTATAGCACAGATACGCAGTATTTT.

The chain recombines TRBV15 with TRBJ2-1; 14 positions match TRBD2. This CDR3 spans 17 amino acids. The ends lost 9 bases at V and 6 bases at J; junction bases unmatched: 13. Germline values: CDR1 LNHNV, CDR2 YYDKDF (reference sequence). In nucleotides, the CDR3 is TGTGCCACTCGGCGGATGCAGACTAGCGGGAGGGCCAATGAGCAGTTCTTC. Translation gives CATRRMQTSGRANEQFF.

This chain links TRBV6-5 with TRBJ2-2, with TRBD2 as a possible D gene (5 bases). Per germline, CDR1 MNHEY and CDR2 SVGAGI. Trimming stripped 5 bases from V and 7 bases from J, with 11 bases between. CDR3 length: 13 amino acids. In DNA form, the CDR3 reads TGTGCCAGCAGTAAAAGCGGTAGCGGGGAGCTGTTTTTT. Protein: CASSKSGSGELFF.

The V call is TRBV5-1, the J call TRBJ2-2, with 9 positions matching TRBD1. The CDR3 loop spans 15 amino acids. V lost 4 bases, J lost 1 base, and 2 bases stayed unmatched. Germline values: CDR1 SGHRS, CDR2 YFSETQ. Here the CDR3 reads CASSPTGGNTGELFF. In nucleotides, the CDR3 is TGCGCCAGCAGCCCGACAGGGGGGAACACCGGGGAGCTGTTTTTT.

As DNA, the CDR3 is TGCGCCAGCAGCTTGGCAGGACTAGCGGGAGCGTCCGACACCGGGGAGCTGTTTTTT. Its translation is CASSLAGLAGASDTGELFF. V usage is TRBV5-1 and J usage is TRBJ2-2; 13 bases fit TRBD2. Germline V gene data show CDR1 as SGHRS and CDR2 as YFSETQ. V trimming: 0 bases; J trimming: 3 bases; junction bases outside the gene matches: 8. CDR3 length: 19 residues.

Turning to this clone: Compared with germline, one end of the junction differs, possibly owing to a read error. Here the CDR3 reads CASSLGLEGEQLF. The CDR3, as DNA: TGTGCCAGCAGCCTAGGACTAGAAGGTGAGCAGCTCTTC. V usage is TRBV7-6 and J usage is TRBJ2-1; TRBD2 matches at 7 bases. The CDR3 loop spans 13 amino acids. CDR1 and CDR2 from the germline V gene are SGHVS and FNYEAQ. The full variable domain, its missing parts supplied by reference TRBV7-6 and TRBJ2-1, is GAGVSQSPRYKVTKRGQDVALRCDPISGHVSLYWYRQALGQGPEFLTYFNYEAQQDKSGLPNDRFSAERPEGSISTLTIQRTEQRDSAMYRCASSLGLEGEQLFGPGTRLTVL.

The chain couples TRBV10-1 to TRBJ2-7; 12 nucleotides match TRBD1. V dropped 10 bases and J dropped 7; count of bases not matched to a gene: 20. The CDR3 length is 17 residues. Germline V CDR1 and CDR2: WNHNN, SYGVQD (reference sequence). The CDR3 bases are TGCGCCACCCCCCCCTCCAATCGGGACAGGGGGCGACGAGAGCAGTACTTC. This gives the protein CATPPSNRDRGRREQYF.

CDR3 sequence: CASSQVPSGRVKYF. The CDR3 DNA follows: TGCGCCAGCAGCCAAGTACCTAGCGGGAGAGTCAAGTACTTC. V is TRBV4-3 and J is TRBJ2-7, with 10 bases identical to TRBD2. Losses at the gene ends were 1 base for V and 11 bases for J; bases not matched to a gene: 8. The CDR3 runs 14 residues. Per germline, CDR1 LGHNA and CDR2 YSLEER.

CDR3 sequence (DNA): TGTGCCAGTAGTATTCTAGCGGGAGGTTCCTACAATGAGCAGTTCTTC. Translating gives CASSILAGGSYNEQFF. J is TRBJ2-1 and V is TRBV19; 11 nucleotides agree with TRBD2. This CDR3 is built from 16 residues. Trimming removed 3 bases from V and 1 base from J; junction bases left unmatched: 2. CDR1 is LNHDA, CDR2 SQIVND, per germline (reference sequence).

V and J are TRBV5-6 and TRBJ2-7; 9 bases fit TRBD1. The J segment lost 2 bases and the V segment lost 5 bases, leaving 8 bases of the junction unmatched. This CDR3 is 15 amino acids long. CDR1 SGHDT and CDR2 YYEEEE come from the germline V gene. The CDR3 nucleotides are TGTGCCAGCAGGGCCCGGGGACAGGGCACCTACGAGCAGTACTTC. This codes for CASRARGQGTYEQYF.

The chain carries TRBV9 and TRBJ2-1; TRBD1 matches at 7 bases. V trimming: 3 bases; J trimming: 5 bases; junction bases outside the gene matches: 2. Germline CDR1 reads SGDLS; CDR2 reads YYNGEE. The CDR3 sequence is 13 residues long. CDR3 in amino acids: CASSEGANNEQFF. The CDR3 DNA follows: TGTGCCAGCAGCGAGGGGGCTAACAATGAGCAGTTCTTC.

This clone was observed a few times. The sample holds other DNA sequences that translate to the same CDR3. This chain connects TRBV2 to TRBJ2-2; 7 bases map to TRBD1. Trimming at V came to 4 bases and at J to 5 bases, leaving 7 bases not matched to a gene. This CDR3 region has 15 residues. The germline gives CDR1 SNHLY, CDR2 FYNNEI. CDR3 nucleotide sequence: TGTGCCAGCAGTGTTTACAGGGGAAGGACCGGGGAGCTGTTTTTT. Its protein product is CASSVYRGRTGELFF.

This chain connects TRBV4-3 to TRBJ1-2; 8 bases are shared with TRBD1. The germline CDR1 and CDR2 sequences are LGHNA and YSLEER. Trimming took 4 bases from V and 2 from J; bases not matched to a gene: 9. The CDR3 loop spans 16 amino acids. The CDR3 nucleotides read TGCGCCAGCAGCCGGTCATACGACAGGGGAAACTATGGCTACACCTTC. It translates to CASSRSYDRGNYGYTF.

The genes are TRBV18 and TRBJ1-5; tentative D call: TRBD1 (6 bases). The CDR3 is 13 amino acids. V shed 5 bases and J shed 5 bases, with 10 bases lying between them. Germline V gives CDR1 KGHSH, CDR2 LQKENI. This chain's CDR3 is CASSTNRDQPQHF. The CDR3 DNA reads as TGTGCCAGCTCAACGAACAGGGATCAGCCCCAGCATTTT.

The chain uses TRBV28 and TRBJ1-3; tentative D call: TRBD1 (5 bases). Deletions cut 8 bases from V and 4 bases from J, with 12 bases between. This CDR3 region has 13 residues. The germline V gene encodes CDR1 MDHEN and CDR2 SYDVKM. The CDR3 nucleotides read TGTGCCAGCCAAAGGGGAATCGGAAACACCATATATTTT. Its translation is CASQRGIGNTIYF. Full variable domain (outside the CDR3, taken from reference TRBV28 and TRBJ1-3): DVKVTQSSRYLVKRTGEKVFLECVQDMDHENMFWYRQDPGLGLRLIYFSYDVKMKEKGDIPEGYSVSREKKERFSLILESASTNQTSMYLCASQRGIGNTIYFGEGSWLTVV.

This clone was seen only a few times. This chain links TRBV10-3 with TRBJ2-3; TRBD2 might be the D (5 bases). CDR3 size: 13 residues. With 5 bases removed from V and 5 bases from J, the gap between germline ends came to 11 bases. Germline CDR1 ENHRY, CDR2 SYGVKD. DNA for the CDR3: TGTGCCATCAGTCGAGCGGAGATAGATACGCAGTATTTT. This sequence encodes CAISRAEIDTQYF.

The V and J genes are TRBV15 and TRBJ2-1; tentative D call: TRBD1 (6 bases). The CDR3 has 14 amino acids. The V gene lost 4 bases and the J gene lost 1 base, with 8 bases spanning the gap. Germline V gene lookup returns CDR1 LNHNV and CDR2 YYDKDF (reference sequence). For the CDR3, the DNA is TGTGCCACCAGCATACAGGGTTCCTACAATGAGCAGTTCTTC. Its protein is CATSIQGSYNEQFF.

The chain couples TRBV5-1 to TRBJ1-1, with 9 bases lining up with TRBD1. The CDR3 length is 14 residues. The J segment lost 5 bases and the V segment lost 5 bases, leaving 7 bases of the junction unmatched. CDR1 SGHRS and CDR2 YFSETQ come from the germline V gene. CDR3 sequence: CASSRGQGRTEAFF. Written as DNA, the CDR3 is TGCGCCAGCAGTCGGGGACAGGGACGGACTGAAGCTTTCTTT.

J is TRBJ2-3 and V is TRBV7-9; 13 nucleotides agree with TRBD2. The germline gives CDR1 SEHNR, CDR2 FQNEAQ (reference sequence). This CDR3 comprises 17 residues. Trimming removed 5 bases from V and 5 bases from J; junction bases left unmatched: 10. CDR3 residues: CASSATSGRADEDTQYF. For the CDR3, the DNA is TGTGCCAGCAGCGCTACTAGCGGGAGGGCCGATGAAGATACGCAGTATTTT.

This chain uses TRBV10-3 with TRBJ1-1; possible D gene TRBD1, 6 bases. Looked up from germline, CDR1 is ENHRY and CDR2 is SYGVKD. Trimming left V 4 bases short and J 4 bases short, with 10 bases between. There are 13 residues in the CDR3. The CDR3 is CAISGTGSTEAFF. In nucleotides, the CDR3 is TGTGCCATCAGTGGTACAGGGAGCACTGAAGCTTTCTTT.

V and J are TRBV9 and TRBJ2-3; 10 bases agree with TRBD2. V was clipped by 2 bases and J by 6 bases; unmatched bases: 9. The CDR3 is made up of 16 amino acids. Germline V gives CDR1 SGDLS, CDR2 YYNGEE. CDR3 protein: CASSVLLGTSADTQYF. DNA of the CDR3: TGTGCCAGCAGCGTCCTCCTCGGGACTAGCGCGGATACGCAGTATTTT.

Details on this clone: A read error may account for a junction end that differs from germline. V usage is TRBV6-6 and J usage is TRBJ2-4, with D possibly TRBD2 on 6 matching bases. The CDR3 has 11 amino acids. The germline V gene encodes CDR1 MNHNY and CDR2 SVGAGI (reference sequence). In DNA, the CDR3 is TGTGCCAGCAGTTACCCCGGGGACTTGAACTTC. Protein: CASSYPGDLNF.

This rearrangement joins TRBV7-2 to TRBJ2-1; 10 nucleotides align to TRBD2. Germline V gene lookup returns CDR1 SGHTA and CDR2 FQGNSA. The CDR3 runs 17 residues. Unmatched junction bases numbered 11, after V lost 2 bases and J lost 7 bases. CDR3 DNA sequence: TGTGCCAGCAGCTTACCACCCAGCGGGAGGGCCCAAAATGAGCAGTTCTTC. As protein: CASSLPPSGRAQNEQFF.

This chain uses TRBV5-6 with TRBJ1-2; D might be TRBD1 (6 bases). CDR3 size: 13 residues. CDR1 SGHDT and CDR2 YYEEEE come from the germline V gene. The V gene lost 4 bases and the J gene lost 8 bases, with 15 bases spanning the gap. The CDR3, as DNA: TGTGCCAGCAGCCCGGGACACGGAGAGGGCTACACCTTC. Its protein is CASSPGHGEGYTF.